The source of this T cell receptor beta chain is a study of T cells after posttransplantation cyclophosphamide. Methotrexate plus calcineurin inhibitor accompanied controls' myeloablative marrow transplants; sampling was 1 year later. Of note for this clone: The antigen is undetermined.

The V end was cut by 3 bases, the J end by 0 bases, with 12 bases between. Germline V gene sequence: CDR1 SGHTA, CDR2 FQGNSA. The CDR3 has 16 amino acids. Whole-study results and caveats: Tissue-infiltrating T cells from skin or gut overlapped little with blood T cells.

Profiled with immunoSEQ multiplex PCR; TCRdb holds only in-frame clones, not every one. The sample comprises some 15,000 clones, more than 80% of which are singletons, and approximately 2.9% rests with the top ten. The sequencing used PBMCs, collected 441 days after allogeneic stem cell transplant with calcineurin inhibitor and methotrexate. This TCR came from a male patient aged 30 to 40 who received an allogeneic stem cell transplant from an unrelated donor, was CMV-positive, and had acute and chronic GVHD. Part of the T cells may come from the graft donor. This chain joins TRBV7-2 and TRBJ2-1, with a tentative D call TRBD1 (5 bases). This CDR3 is CASSFQGRGSYNEQFF. CDR3 DNA: TGTGCCAGCAGCTTCCAGGGAAGGGGCTCCTACAATGAGCAGTTCTTC.